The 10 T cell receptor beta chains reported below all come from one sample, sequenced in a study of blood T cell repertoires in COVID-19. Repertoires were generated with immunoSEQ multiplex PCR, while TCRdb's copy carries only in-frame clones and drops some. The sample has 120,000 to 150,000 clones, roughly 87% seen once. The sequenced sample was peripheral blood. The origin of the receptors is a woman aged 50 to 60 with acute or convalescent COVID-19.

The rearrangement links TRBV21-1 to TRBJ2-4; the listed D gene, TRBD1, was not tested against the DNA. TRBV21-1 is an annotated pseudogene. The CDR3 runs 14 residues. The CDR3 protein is CASPTGPAKNIQYF. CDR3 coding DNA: TGTGCCAGCCCGACAGGGCCAGCCAAAAACATTCAGTACTTC.

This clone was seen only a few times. CDR3 DNA sequence: TGTGCCAGCAGCGGAAACAGGGAAATGAACACTGAAGCTTTCTTT. Protein product: CASSGNREMNTEAFF. The chain joins TRBV7-9 to TRBJ1-1; D is perhaps TRBD1 (6 bases). V gave up 5 bases and J gave up 0 bases, with 13 bases separating them. Germline-derived CDR1 and CDR2 are SEHNR and FQNEAQ (reference sequence). This CDR3 is built from 15 residues.

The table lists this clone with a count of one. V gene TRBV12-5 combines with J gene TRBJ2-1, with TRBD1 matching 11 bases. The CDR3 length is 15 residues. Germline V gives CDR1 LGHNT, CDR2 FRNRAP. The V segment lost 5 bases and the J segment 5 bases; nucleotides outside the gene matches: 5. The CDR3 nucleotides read TGTGCTAGTGGTCCAGGACAGGGGGCCAACAATGAGCAGTTCTTC. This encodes CASGPGQGANNEQFF. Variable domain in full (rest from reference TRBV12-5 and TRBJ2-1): DARVTQTPRHKVTEMGQEVTMRCQPILGHNTVFWYRQTMMQGLELLAYFRNRAPLDDSGMPKDRFSAEMPDATLATLKIQPSEPRDSAVYFCASGPGQGANNEQFFGPGTRLTVL.

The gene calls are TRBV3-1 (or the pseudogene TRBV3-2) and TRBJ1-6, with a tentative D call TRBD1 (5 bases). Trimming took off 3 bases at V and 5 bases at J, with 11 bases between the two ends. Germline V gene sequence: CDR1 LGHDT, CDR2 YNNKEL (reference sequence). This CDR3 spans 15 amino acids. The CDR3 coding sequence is TGTGCCAGCAGCCAGGCCGACAGTAATAATTCACCCCTCCACTTT. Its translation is CASSQADSNNSPLHF.

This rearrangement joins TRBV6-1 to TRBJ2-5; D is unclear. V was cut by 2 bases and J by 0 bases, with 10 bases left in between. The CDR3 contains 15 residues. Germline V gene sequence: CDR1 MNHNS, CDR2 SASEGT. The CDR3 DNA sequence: TGTGCCAGCAGTGAATCACCTACAGACCAAGAGACCCAGTACTTC. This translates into CASSESPTDQETQYF.

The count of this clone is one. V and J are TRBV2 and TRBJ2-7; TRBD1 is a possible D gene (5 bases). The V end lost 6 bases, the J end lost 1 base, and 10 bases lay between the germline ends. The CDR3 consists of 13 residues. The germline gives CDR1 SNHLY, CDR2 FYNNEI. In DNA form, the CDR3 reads TGTGCCAGCAGGGGGCACCCGTCCTACGAGCAGTACTTC. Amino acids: CASRGHPSYEQYF.

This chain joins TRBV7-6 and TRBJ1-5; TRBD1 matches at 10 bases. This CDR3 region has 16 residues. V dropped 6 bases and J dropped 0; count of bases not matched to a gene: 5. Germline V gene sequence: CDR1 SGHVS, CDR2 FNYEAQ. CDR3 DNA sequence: TGTGCCAGCAGGGGGACAGGGGACTATAGCAATCAGCCCCAGCATTTT. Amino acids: CASRGTGDYSNQPQHF.

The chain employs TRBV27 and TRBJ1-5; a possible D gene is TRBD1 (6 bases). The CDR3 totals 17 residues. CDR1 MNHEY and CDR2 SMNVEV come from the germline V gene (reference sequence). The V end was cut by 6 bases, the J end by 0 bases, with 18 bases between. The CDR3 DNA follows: TGTGCCAGCAGCCCAATTACAGGGAGGGGTAGCAATCAGCCCCAGCATTTT. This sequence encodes CASSPITGRGSNQPQHF.

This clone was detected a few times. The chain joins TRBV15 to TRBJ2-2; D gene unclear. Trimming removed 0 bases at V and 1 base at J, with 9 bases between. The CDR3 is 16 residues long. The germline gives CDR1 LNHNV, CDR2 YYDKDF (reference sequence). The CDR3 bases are TGTGCCACCAGCAGAGATGCCCAGCGGAACACCGGGGAGCTGTTTTTT. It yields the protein CATSRDAQRNTGELFF. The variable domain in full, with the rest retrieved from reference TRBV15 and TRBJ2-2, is DAMVIQNPRYQVTQFGKPVTLSCSQTLNHNVMYWYQQKSSQAPKLLFHYYDKDFNNEADTPDNFQSRRPNTSFCFLDIRSPGLGDTAMYLCATSRDAQRNTGELFFGEGSRLTVL.

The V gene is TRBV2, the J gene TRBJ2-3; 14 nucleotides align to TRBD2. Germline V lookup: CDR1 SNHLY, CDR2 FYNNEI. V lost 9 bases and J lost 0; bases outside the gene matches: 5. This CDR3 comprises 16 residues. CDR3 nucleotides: TGTGCCAGGGGACTAGCGGGAGAGATTAGCACAGATACGCAGTATTTT. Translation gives CARGLAGEISTDTQYF.